Presented here are 2 T cell receptor beta chains from one specimen sequenced in a study of blood T cell repertoires in COVID-19. The method was immunoSEQ multiplex PCR; TCRdb's version includes in-frame clones alone and lacks a portion of them. The table includes about 300,000 clones, about 90% detected once. Sequencing was carried out using peripheral blood. The receptors originated from a woman in her twenties or thirties with COVID-19, enrolled during active disease.

The chain employs TRBV6-6 and TRBJ2-2, with D perhaps matching TRBD2 (5 bases). This CDR3 region has 13 residues. The V and J ends lost 8 bases and 8 bases respectively, with 15 bases between them. Germline V CDR1 and CDR2: MNHNY, SVGAGI (reference sequence). CDR3 nucleotides: TGTGCCAGCGTGAATGAGGGTAGGGGGGAGCTGTTTTTT. Translation: CASVNEGRGELFF.

This clone was recorded only once. V usage is TRBV11-2 and J usage is TRBJ1-1; TRBD1 might be the D (5 bases). V was trimmed by 5 bases and J by 4 bases, leaving 11 bases between them. Germline CDR1 and CDR2: SGHAT and FQNNGV. The CDR3 loop spans 13 amino acids. CDR3 DNA sequence: TGTGCCAGCAGCAAAACAACAGGCACTGAAGCTTTCTTT. Its translation is CASSKTTGTEAFF.